These T cell receptor beta chains were read from a single sample in a study of metastatic and nonmetastatic thyroid tumors. With MiXCR, TCRdb reprocessed the PCR reads. The sample yields under 100,000 clones, around 7.8% seen once. The sequenced material came from blood. The receptors were sampled from a female donor with papillary thyroid cancer or a benign thyroid nodule (not recorded which). Some clones in this sample may be carry-over from other donors' samples. The CDR3 runs from the conserved cysteine through the conserved F or W. A D gene is named only where the DNA matches it firmly. Size values are once, few and many counts, or a class for expanded clones, and some rows have none.

many	16	TRBV19	TRBD1	TRBJ1-2	CASSMPGDRASYGYTF	TGTGCCAGTAGTATGCCCGGGGACAGGGCGAGCTATGGCTACACCTTC
many	16	TRBV28	.	TRBJ1-4	CASSAQVSGSNEKLFF	TGTGCCAGCAGTGCACAGGTTTCGGGCTCTAATGAAAAACTGTTTTTT
many	15	TRBV3-1	.	TRBJ2-5	CASSQGDTHRETQYF	TGTGCCAGCAGCCAGGGGGACACCCACCGGGAGACCCAGTACTTC
many	16	TRBV3-1	TRBD1	TRBJ2-7	CASSNRGTGGVYEQYF	TGTGCCAGCAGCAACCGCGGGACAGGGGGTGTCTACGAGCAGTACTTC
many	14	TRBV7-9	TRBD2	TRBJ2-1	CASSSSGGANEQFF	TGTGCCAGCAGCTCTAGCGGGGGGGCCAATGAGCAGTTCTTC
many	16	TRBV2	TRBD1	TRBJ2-1	CASTVEDRVTDNEQFF	TGTGCCAGCACCGTAGAAGACAGGGTGACCGACAATGAGCAGTTCTTC
.	16	TRBV6-1	.	TRBJ1-1	CASSDTRQSMNTEAFF	TGTGCCAGCAGTGATACCAGGCAATCCATGAACACTGAAGCTTTCTTT
many	13	TRBV28	.	TRBJ1-5	CASLPPGSQPQHF	TGTGCCAGCCTCCCCCCGGGGTCCCAGCCCCAGCATTTT
.	11	TRBV7-9	.	TRBJ2-7	CASSLEDKQYF	TGTGCCAGCAGCTTAGAGGACAAGCAGTACTTC
many	13	TRBV7-3	.	TRBJ2-5	CASSLAGGETQYF	TGTGCCAGCAGCTTAGCGGGTGGGGAGACCCAGTACTTC
few	13	TRBV30	.	TRBJ1-2	CAWAMSRDYGYTF	TGTGCCTGGGCGATGAGCAGGGACTATGGCTACACCTTC
many	15	TRBV6-5	.	TRBJ1-2	CASSYKTGPNYGYTF	TGTGCCAGCAGTTACAAGACAGGTCCCAACTATGGCTACACCTTC
many	16	TRBV5-1	TRBD1	TRBJ2-3	CANPTGGHSCTDTQYF	TGCGCCAACCCGACAGGGGGTCATAGCTGCACAGATACGCAGTATTTT
many	15	TRBV9	.	TRBJ1-2	CASSASTPGSHGYTF	TGTGCCAGCAGCGCATCCACTCCAGGGTCTCATGGCTACACCTTC
few	14	TRBV5-4	TRBD2	TRBJ2-3	CASSLGLAVGTQYF	TGTGCCAGCAGCTTGGGACTAGCGGTGGGTACGCAGTATTTT
.	16	TRBV30	.	TRBJ1-5	CAWTPPGSADNQPQHF	TGTGCCTGGACCCCGCCCGGGTCGGCAGACAATCAGCCCCAGCATTTT
many	18	TRBV19	TRBD1	TRBJ1-6	CASSQYMELGQGNSPLHF	TGTGCCAGTAGTCAATATATGGAACTCGGACAGGGAAATTCACCCCTCCACTTT
many	14	TRBV6-1	TRBD1	TRBJ2-2	CASRNRQGAGELFF	TGTGCCAGCAGGAACAGACAGGGGGCAGGGGAGCTGTTTTTT
many	14	TRBV5-5	.	TRBJ1-2	CASSWGGANYGYTF	TGTGCCAGCAGCTGGGGGGGAGCTAACTATGGCTACACCTTC
.	12	TRBV6-1	.	TRBJ2-2	CASSGYTWEPFF	TGTGCCAGCAGTGGGTACACCTGGGAGCCGTTTTTT
many	16	TRBV6-1	.	TRBJ2-2	CASSFGPYVDTGELFF	TGTGCCAGCAGTTTCGGACCCTATGTCGACACCGGGGAGCTGTTTTTT
.	16	TRBV11-2	.	TRBJ1-6	CASSQQGGGFSSPLHF	TGTGCCAGCAGCCAGCAGGGTGGAGGTTTCAGTTCACCCCTCCACTTT
.	15	TRBV10-3	.	TRBJ1-6	CAISATGSYNSPLHF	TGTGCCATCAGTGCAACAGGTTCCTATAATTCACCCCTCCACTTT
many	18	TRBV6-2/TRBV6-3	TRBD2	TRBJ2-2	CASSPPPPSGGAGGELFF	TGTGCCAGCAGTCCCCCCCCTCCTAGCGGGGGGGCAGGCGGGGAGCTGTTTTTT
many	15	TRBV6-7	.	TRBJ2-7	CASSYEGLGLYEQYF	TGTGCCAGCAGTTACGAAGGGTTAGGGTTGTACGAGCAGTACTTC
many	17	TRBV15	.	TRBJ1-1	CATSRDYEGELNTEAFF	TGTGCCACCAGCAGAGATTACGAGGGGGAGCTCAACACTGAAGCTTTCTTT
many	15	TRBV9	.	TRBJ2-4	CATSRGGALKNIQYF	TGTGCCACCTCGAGGGGGGGAGCTCTCAAAAACATTCAGTACTTC
many	17	TRBV13	TRBD2	TRBJ2-5	CASSSTKRGGLEKTQYF	TGTGCCAGCAGCTCGACGAAGCGGGGGGGCCTTGAAAAGACCCAGTACTTC
.	16	TRBV11-2	.	TRBJ1-1	CASSFRPRSGGTEAFF	TGTGCCAGCAGCTTTCGACCCCGATCGGGCGGCACTGAAGCTTTCTTT
.	16	TRBV9	.	TRBJ1-2	CASSAEKESGYYGYTF	TGTGCCAGCAGCGCGGAAAAAGAGAGTGGGTACTATGGCTACACCTTC
many	12	TRBV20-1	.	TRBJ2-7	CSATGPSYEQYF	TGCAGTGCTACCGGGCCCTCCTACGAGCAGTACTTC
many	14	TRBV6-4	.	TRBJ2-3	CASSDSRGADTQYF	TGTGCCAGCAGTGACTCGCGCGGGGCAGATACGCAGTATTTT
.	13	TRBV28	TRBD1	TRBJ1-4	CASTGQWNEKLFF	TGTGCCAGCACGGGACAGTGGAATGAAAAACTGTTTTTT
many	14	TRBV6-1	.	TRBJ1-5	CASWTRGGNQPQHF	TGTGCCAGCTGGACCAGGGGAGGCAATCAGCCCCAGCATTTT
.	12	TRBV28	.	TRBJ1-2	CASSLGQNGYTF	TGTGCCAGCAGTTTAGGTCAGAATGGCTACACCTTC
many	13	TRBV2	.	TRBJ2-4	CASSDRAKNIQYF	TGTGCCAGCAGTGACAGGGCCAAAAACATTCAGTACTTC
many	14	TRBV20-1	TRBD1	TRBJ2-7	CSAPDRVKAYEQYF	TGCAGTGCACCGGACAGGGTAAAGGCCTACGAGCAGTACTTC
many	16	TRBV9	.	TRBJ2-6	CASSETAGLGANVLTF	TGTGCCAGCAGCGAGACCGCAGGGCTTGGGGCCAACGTCCTGACTTTC
many	16	TRBV4-2	TRBD2	TRBJ2-1	CASSQDGLASYNEQFF	TGTGCCAGCAGCCAAGATGGACTAGCCTCCTACAATGAGCAGTTCTTC
many	13	TRBV5-1	.	TRBJ1-2	CASSFGAGDGYTF	.
many	13	TRBV3-1	TRBD1	TRBJ2-2	CASKGALTGELFF	TGTGCCAGCAAGGGGGCGCTCACCGGGGAGCTGTTTTTT
once	14	TRBV20-1	TRBD1	TRBJ2-7	CSADYRDRGYEQYF	TGCAGTGCTGATTACCGGGACAGGGGTTACGAGCAGTACTTC
.	17	TRBV24-1	.	TRBJ2-6	CATSAQGSVSGSNVLTF	TGTGCCACCAGTGCTCAAGGGTCCGTCTCTGGGTCCAACGTCCTGACTTTC
.	16	TRBV29-1	.	TRBJ1-4	CSVEEGGASTNEKLFF	TGCAGCGTTGAAGAAGGCGGGGCCTCAACTAATGAAAAACTGTTTTTT
.	13	TRBV5-1	.	TRBJ1-2	CASSLAGGDGYTF	TGCGCCAGCAGCTTGGCGGGAGGTGATGGCTACACCTTC
few	14	TRBV7-3	TRBD1	TRBJ2-3	CASSWTGSTDTQYF	TGTGCCAGCAGCTGGACAGGGAGCACAGATACGCAGTATTTT